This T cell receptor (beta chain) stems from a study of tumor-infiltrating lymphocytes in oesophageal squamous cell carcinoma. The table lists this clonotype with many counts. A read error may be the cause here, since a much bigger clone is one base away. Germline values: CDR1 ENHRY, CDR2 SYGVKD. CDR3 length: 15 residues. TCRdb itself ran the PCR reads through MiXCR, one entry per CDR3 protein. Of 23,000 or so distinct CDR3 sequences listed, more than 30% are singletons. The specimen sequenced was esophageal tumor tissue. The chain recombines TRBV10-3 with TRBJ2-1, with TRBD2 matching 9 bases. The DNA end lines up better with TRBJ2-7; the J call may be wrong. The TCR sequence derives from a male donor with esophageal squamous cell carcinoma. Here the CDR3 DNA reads TGTGCCATCAGTCTCGGGAGCGGGGGGTACAATGAGCAGTACTTC. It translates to CAISLGSGGYNEQYF.